This TCR beta chain was recorded in a study of CD8 T cells in ankylosing spondylitis. TCRdb re-analysed the 5' RACE reads in MiXCR, keeping a single row per CDR3 protein. In the table there are around 220,000 distinct CDR3 sequences, under 12% of which are singletons. Many counts were recorded for this clonotype. Source material: blood, either unsorted or a sorted T cell fraction (not recorded which). The clonotype comes from a male donor with ankylosing spondylitis or in good health (not recorded which).

The chain's CDR3 is CASSLAWDTFGEETQYF. In DNA form, the CDR3 reads TGTGCCAGCAGCTTAGCGTGGGACACCTTTGGGGAAGAGACCCAGTACTTC. V usage is TRBV7-8 and J usage is TRBJ2-5, with D perhaps TRBD1 (6 bases). Trimming removed 0 bases at V and 3 bases at J, with 17 bases between. Germline CDR1 and CDR2: SGHVS and FQNEAQ. This CDR3 contains 17 residues.